These T cell receptor beta chains were read from a single sample in a study of patients and donors after allogeneic stem cell transplantation. TCRdb used MiXCR to reprocess the RT-PCR reads, holding one entry per CDR3 protein. The table records approximately 200,000 distinct CDR3 sequences, 40% to 45% of them present only once. Sequencing input: blood, either unsorted or a sorted T cell fraction (not recorded which). These receptors all stem from a human donor who was either an allogeneic HSCT recipient or a stem cell or donor lymphocyte infusion donor (not recorded which). It is not recorded whose cells these are; they may come from a transplant donor. CDR3s include the opening cysteine and the closing phenylalanine or tryptophan. A D gene is named only where the DNA matches it firmly. Size is omitted from some rows. Given values are once, few, many or a class for expanded clones.

V: TRBV12-3/TRBV12-4; J: TRBJ2-1; D: -; size: -; CDR3: CASSLWDGDNEQFF; DNA: TGTGCCAGCAGTTTATGGGACGGGGACAATGAGCAGTTCTTC
V: TRBV7-9; J: TRBJ2-1; D: -; size: -; CDR3: CASSLILAGHEQFF; DNA: TGTGCCAGCAGCTTAATCCTAGCCGGGCATGAGCAGTTCTTC
V: TRBV13; J: TRBJ1-1; D: -; size: few; CDR3: CASAKDSAVLEAFF; DNA: TGTGCCAGTGCAAAAGACAGCGCTGTACTCGAAGCTTTCTTT
V: TRBV27; J: TRBJ1-1; D: -; size: many; CDR3: CASSPTGMNTEAFF; DNA: TGTGCCAGCAGCCCTACAGGGATGAACACTGAAGCTTTCTTT
V: TRBV3-1; J: TRBJ1-1; D: -; size: -; CDR3: CASSPWGPTTNTEGFF; DNA: TGTGCCAGCAGCCCCTGGGGACCCACAACGAACACTGAAGGTTTCTTT
V: TRBV2; J: TRBJ2-1; D: -; size: few; CDR3: CASSEEDLEQFF; DNA: TGTGCCAGCAGTGAGGAAGACCTTGAGCAGTTCTTC
V: TRBV6-6; J: TRBJ1-6; D: -; size: few; CDR3: CASSYLEPTVNNSPLHF; DNA: TGTGCCAGCAGTTACCTGGAACCGACAGTTAATAATTCACCCCTCCACTTT
V: TRBV4-2; J: TRBJ1-2; D: -; size: -; CDR3: CASSQGTDGYTF; DNA: TGTGCCAGCAGCCAAGGGACGGATGGCTACACCTTC
V: TRBV7-9; J: TRBJ2-3; D: TRBD2; size: once; CDR3: CASSLLTSGGTDTQYF; DNA: TGTGCCAGCAGCTTATTGACTAGCGGGGGGACAGATACGCAGTATTTT
V: TRBV7-2; J: TRBJ2-1; D: -; size: few; CDR3: CASSLDANEQFF; DNA: TGTGCCAGCAGCTTGGACGCCAATGAGCAGTTCTTC
V: TRBV7-2; J: TRBJ1-1; D: -; size: -; CDR3: CASSRKFDTEAFF; DNA: TGTGCCAGCAGTCGAAAATTTGACACTGAAGCTTTCTTT
V: TRBV5-1; J: TRBJ1-5; D: -; size: -; CDR3: CASSLERPQHF; DNA: TGCGCCAGCAGCTTGGAGAGGCCCCAGCATTTT
V: TRBV29-1; J: TRBJ2-1; D: -; size: -; CDR3: CSVEDVYNEQFF; DNA: TGCAGCGTTGAAGATGTATACAATGAGCAGTTCTTC
V: TRBV10-3; J: TRBJ1-1; D: -; size: few; CDR3: CAISELSYEAFF; DNA: TGTGCCATCAGTGAGTTGAGCTATGAAGCTTTCTTT
V: TRBV20-1; J: TRBJ1-2; D: -; size: -; CDR3: CSAPRVADFSYTF; DNA: TGCAGTGCTCCTAGGGTTGCCGATTTCAGCTACACCTTC
V: TRBV24-1; J: TRBJ2-7; D: TRBD1; size: few; CDR3: CATSAADRTLYEQYF; DNA: TGTGCCACCAGTGCCGCGGACAGGACCCTCTACGAGCAGTACTTC
V: TRBV13; J: TRBJ1-1; D: TRBD1; size: few; CDR3: CASSLAGTGAREAFF; DNA: TGTGCCAGCAGCTTAGCAGGGACAGGGGCGCGGGAAGCTTTCTTT
V: TRBV4-3; J: TRBJ2-1; D: -; size: few; CDR3: CASAETLRDRNEQFF; DNA: TGCGCCAGCGCCGAAACCCTTCGGGATAGGAATGAGCAGTTCTTC
V: TRBV3-1; J: TRBJ2-1; D: -; size: -; CDR3: CASTSQGDRLYEQFF; DNA: TGTGCCAGTACTAGCCAAGGAGACCGGTTGTATGAGCAGTTCTTC
V: TRBV6-2/TRBV6-3; J: TRBJ2-7; D: -; size: -; CDR3: CASSFGPNEQYF; DNA: TGTGCCAGCAGTTTTGGACCGAACGAGCAGTACTTC
V: TRBV27; J: TRBJ1-1; D: TRBD1; size: -; CDR3: CASSSLIGTGYGNTEAFF; DNA: TGTGCCAGCAGTTCACTTATTGGGACAGGGTATGGGAACACTGAAGCTTTCTTT
V: TRBV29-1; J: TRBJ2-5; D: TRBD1; size: -; CDR3: CSVLTGNQETQYF; DNA: TGCAGCGTTCTGACAGGGAACCAAGAGACCCAGTACTTC